A selection of T cell receptor beta chains follows, all from one sample in a study of identical twins. One entry per CDR3 protein, called by TCRdb with MiXCR from the 5' RACE reads. The table lists approximately 220,000 distinct CDR3 sequences, 7.5% of them singletons. These data also featured in a second study, about yellow fever vaccine responses in identical twins.

The specimen was memory (CD45RO+) T cells sorted from blood. The receptors derive from a woman in her late teens or twenties in good health. Both conserved end residues are part of each CDR3. Each record gives: V gene, J gene, CDR3 protein.

V: TRBV27; J: TRBJ2-3; CDR3: CASSPSGTGRFLPGADTQYF
V: TRBV20-1; J: TRBJ2-5; CDR3: CSARDPRGRARETQYF
V: TRBV12-3/TRBV12-4; J: TRBJ2-7; CDR3: CASSWTVSSYEQYF
V: TRBV27; J: TRBJ1-2; CDR3: CASSPRTEFYGYTF
V: TRBV20-1; J: TRBJ2-3; CDR3: CSANNEGTSGRSDTQYF
V: TRBV6-2/TRBV6-3; J: TRBJ2-1; CDR3: CASSYSPRFQSDEQFF
V: TRBV7-2; J: TRBJ2-7; CDR3: CASSTTSGATYEQYF
V: TRBV6-1; J: TRBJ1-5; CDR3: CASSGGESGVEPQHF
V: TRBV12-3/TRBV12-4; J: TRBJ2-7; CDR3: CATQRGGFGANEQYF
V: TRBV6-2/TRBV6-3; J: TRBJ1-5; CDR3: CASRAYTGKNQPQHF
V: TRBV6-1; J: TRBJ2-5; CDR3: CASSQLTGGETQYF
V: TRBV6-5; J: TRBJ1-5; CDR3: CASSYSYPSNQPQHF
V: TRBV7-8; J: TRBJ2-3; CDR3: CASSKREDFTDTQYF
V: TRBV7-9; J: TRBJ2-3; CDR3: CASSLILGGNTDTQYF
V: TRBV11-3; J: TRBJ2-1; CDR3: CASNRGGVRNEQFF
V: TRBV4-3; J: TRBJ2-1; CDR3: CASSPGTGGEYNEQFF
V: TRBV4-3; J: TRBJ2-7; CDR3: CASSQGIGSYEQYF
V: TRBV9; J: TRBJ2-5; CDR3: CASSVAAEGTQYF
V: TRBV12-3/TRBV12-4; J: TRBJ1-1; CDR3: CASSPRGKAEAFF
V: TRBV9; J: TRBJ2-5; CDR3: CASSVEGTGGRETQYF
V: TRBV9; J: TRBJ2-1; CDR3: CASSVGGIEQFF
V: TRBV29-1; J: TRBJ2-7; CDR3: CSAGEGYYEQYF
V: TRBV19; J: TRBJ2-6; CDR3: CASIRTGANVLTF
V: TRBV7-9; J: TRBJ2-7; CDR3: CASSFSGTSGSYEQYF
V: TRBV13; J: TRBJ2-7; CDR3: CASSFSPKGGYEQYF
V: TRBV6-1; J: TRBJ2-5; CDR3: CASSVLTMTQYF
V: TRBV2; J: TRBJ1-4; CDR3: CASSGGTGWEKLFF
V: TRBV20-1; J: TRBJ2-2; CDR3: CSARALGGGGYTGELFF
V: TRBV7-2; J: TRBJ2-7; CDR3: CASSRTGPLEQYF
V: TRBV20-1; J: TRBJ2-1; CDR3: CSASQGQGAMFRFF
V: TRBV19; J: TRBJ2-5; CDR3: CASSYTPSQREETQYF
V: TRBV5-6; J: TRBJ2-2; CDR3: CASSLVPPVTGELFF
V: TRBV2; J: TRBJ2-5; CDR3: CASRGLAGKNQETQYF
V: TRBV6-1; J: TRBJ1-2; CDR3: CASSESVTHTF
V: TRBV29-1; J: TRBJ1-2; CDR3: CSVGSSGTKNGYTF
V: TRBV5-1; J: TRBJ1-2; CDR3: CASSETGTGYYGYTF
V: TRBV7-2; J: TRBJ2-3; CDR3: CASSQTGGTDTQYF
V: TRBV6-2/TRBV6-3; J: TRBJ2-7; CDR3: CASSYQLSEQYF
V: TRBV28; J: TRBJ2-5; CDR3: CASSFTQRGAQETQYF
V: TRBV19; J: TRBJ2-5; CDR3: CATPSGPQETQYF